The clone carrying this TCR beta chain was detected only once. The data are from a study of blood T cell repertoires in COVID-19. The CDR3 is made up of 12 amino acids. Using immunoSEQ multiplex PCR, the repertoire was profiled, and TCRdb retains in-frame clones only, with some absent. The sample includes about 350,000 clones, approximately 90% seen only once; the top ten take around 3.3%. Sequencing used peripheral blood. The gene calls are TRBV12-2 and TRBJ2-1; the D call in the table, TRBD1, was not verified against the DNA. TRBV12-2 corresponds to a pseudogene. The receptor comes from a woman aged 18-29 years who had recovered from COVID-19. The CDR3 sequence is CASRPQGWEQFF. Written as DNA, the CDR3 is TGTGCAAGTCGCCCACAGGGATGGGAGCAGTTCTTC.